This TCR beta chain was identified in a study of T cell responses to AZD1222 COVID-19 vaccine. Notes on this clone: The junction departs from the called germline gene at one end, perhaps through a read error.

The CDR3 is made up of 19 amino acids. The germline V gene has CDR1 MNHEY and CDR2 SMNVEV (reference sequence). The method was immunoSEQ multiplex PCR; TCRdb's version includes in-frame clones alone and lacks a portion of them. The sample records over 120,000 clones, roughly 89% being singletons. This chain uses TRBV27 with TRBJ2-7; D gene unclear. The clonotype originates from an adult who received the AZD1222 COVID-19 vaccine. Source: peripheral blood, taken 28 days after the second AZD1222 dose. This CDR3 reads CASILSGPRLSLSSYEQYF. In nucleotides, the CDR3 is TGTGCCAGCATTTTATCCGGCCCACGACTCTCTCTCTCCTCCTACGAGCAGTACTTC.